This T cell receptor beta chain was recorded in a study of radiotherapy plus CTLA-4 blockade in lung cancer. CTLA-4 blockade with ipilimumab, together with focal radiation, was given to patients with chemo-refractory metastatic non-small-cell lung cancer. Here immunoSEQ multiplex PCR was the method, and the copy in TCRdb shows in-frame clones only, minus some. The sample has 65,000 to 85,000 clones, roughly 69% seen once. The length of the CDR3 is 15 residues. V lost 8 bases, J lost 0 bases, and 14 bases lay in between. Per germline, CDR1 LNHNV and CDR2 YYDKDF (reference sequence). Here the sequenced sample was peripheral blood, taken from a patient treated with radiotherapy plus ipilimumab. The clonotype comes from a human donor with non-small cell lung cancer whose response to radiotherapy plus ipilimumab could not be evaluated. The J gene is TRBJ2-1, the V gene TRBV15; D ambiguous. The DNA of the CDR3 is TGTGCCACCTACCCTGGCGGCTCCTCCTACAATGAGCAGTTCTTC. It encodes CATYPGGSSYNEQFF.